The 9 T cell receptor beta chains listed next were all sequenced from one sample in a study of blood T cell repertoires in COVID-19. Repertoires were generated with immunoSEQ multiplex PCR, while TCRdb's copy carries only in-frame clones and drops some. Here the sample spans tens of thousands of clones, around 90% being singletons. The specimen sequenced was peripheral blood. Receptors were obtained from a woman aged 80 or older with active or convalescent COVID-19.

V and J are TRBV6-6 and TRBJ1-3; 10 nucleotides match TRBD1. V lost 5 bases, J lost 7 bases, and 11 bases stayed unmatched. Germline V gene lookup returns CDR1 MNHNY and CDR2 SVGAGI (reference sequence). This CDR3 region has 16 residues. DNA for the CDR3: TGTGCCAGCAGTCGACACACGACAGGGGGCATGAACACCATATATTTT. This encodes CASSRHTTGGMNTIYF.

The chain is built from TRBV28 and TRBJ1-2, with 10 bases identical to TRBD1. The germline V gene encodes CDR1 MDHEN and CDR2 SYDVKM. The V segment lost 4 bases and the J segment 1 base; nucleotides outside the gene matches: 0. The CDR3 has 14 residues. The CDR3 coding sequence is TGTGCCAGCAGTTGGGACAGGGGTAACTATGGCTACACCTTC. Amino acid sequence: CASSWDRGNYGYTF.

This rearrangement joins TRBV21-1 to TRBJ1-5; TRBD1 was called by the table and not checked on the DNA. TRBV21-1 is listed as a pseudogene. This CDR3 is built from 15 residues. CDR3 residues: CASSSRQGSPQPQHF. The CDR3 nucleotides are TGTGCCAGCAGCAGTCGTCAGGGGTCCCCACAGCCCCAGCATTTT.

In nucleotides, the CDR3 is TGTGCCAGCTCCCAGGGAACCGAAGCTTTCTTT. This codes for CASSQGTEAFF. The rearrangement links TRBV18 to TRBJ1-1, with D perhaps matching TRBD1 (5 bases). CDR1 is KGHSH and CDR2 is LQKENI in the germline V gene. Trimming took off 6 bases at V and 8 bases at J, with 10 bases between the two ends. There are 11 residues in the CDR3.

The chain couples TRBV20-1 to TRBJ1-1, with D perhaps TRBD1 (5 bases). The germline CDR1 and CDR2 sequences are DFQATT and SNEGSKA (reference sequence). This CDR3 spans 11 amino acids. In DNA, the CDR3 is TGCAGCGCCCCGGGGGACACTGAAGCTTTCTTT. As protein: CSAPGDTEAFF.

The chain combines TRBV25-1 with TRBJ1-2; 8 bases match TRBD1. CDR3 length equals 17 residues. CDR1 is MGHDK and CDR2 is SYGVNS in the germline V gene. V was pared by 0 bases and J by 4 bases, with 10 bases of the junction left unmatched. Written as DNA, the CDR3 is TGTGCCAGCAGTGAATATGGGGTCAGGGGGCAAGTCTATGGCTACACCTTC. This sequence encodes CASSEYGVRGQVYGYTF.

The V and J genes are TRBV6-5 and TRBJ1-2; maybe TRBD1 (5 bases). The CDR3 is 15 amino acids. The germline CDR1 and CDR2 sequences are MNHEY and SVGAGI. Trimming left V 8 bases short and J 7 bases short, with 23 bases between. The CDR3 sequence: CASSIGEGLGGGYTF. The CDR3 bases are TGTGCCAGCTCCATTGGGGAGGGGCTAGGAGGTGGCTACACCTTC.

The chain combines TRBV5-4 with TRBJ2-2; D not resolved. Germline-derived CDR1 and CDR2 are SGHNT and YYREEE (reference sequence). The CDR3 spans 15 residues. Trimming shortened V by 2 bases and J by 2 bases, and 10 bases separated the two germline ends. The CDR3 protein is CASSFYRVNTGELFF. CDR3 sequence (DNA): TGTGCCAGCAGCTTTTACCGGGTAAACACCGGGGAGCTGTTTTTT.

The gene calls are TRBV12-3 or TRBV12-4 and TRBJ1-2; D is unresolved. The CDR3 is 13 residues long. V lost 3 bases and J 8 bases, leaving 13 bases between the germline ends. This CDR3 reads CASSLRESYGYTF. The CDR3 region has the DNA TGTGCCAGCAGTTTGAGGGAATCGTACGGCTACACCTTC.